The clone carrying this T cell receptor beta chain was counted between two and nine times. Its antigen is undetermined. The PCR had 60 Vbeta and 13 Jbeta primers. Assay: immunoSEQ multiplex PCR; the TCRdb copy retains only in-frame clones and omits some. This sample has some 56,000 clones, with roughly 84% found just once. This donor's CMV serostatus went unrecorded. CDR3 length: 14 amino acids. The J segment lost 7 bases and the V segment lost 4 bases, leaving 8 bases of the junction unmatched. The germline V gene encodes CDR1 MRHNA and CDR2 SNTAGT. This entry is derived from a study of cytomegalovirus exposure and HLA in healthy donors. Study information: Unique TCRs from HLA-typed donors, about 85 million of them, were held in an early data release. Overall study results and limits: As a later analysis revealed, the rate of TCR association differed by HLA locus, with DRB1 most and HLA-C fewest.

The source of this sequence is a human donor in good health. The sequenced material came from PBMCs. This chain joins TRBV6-4 and TRBJ1-1, with TRBD1 identical over 8 bases. In DNA form, the CDR3 reads TGTGCCAGCAGTGCGACAGGGGCGTCAAATGAAGCTTTCTTT. Protein: CASSATGASNEAFF.